This entry concerns a single T cell receptor (beta chain). Its antigen remains unidentified. The investigators amplified TCR beta CDR3 regions from RNA transcripts. A set of HTBI primers served as the primers for a first-round RT-PCR of the TCR CDR3. MiXCR was run by TCRdb on the multiplex PCR reads, yielding one entry per CDR3 protein. Of around 540,000 distinct CDR3 sequences detected, roughly 46% appear once; the ten largest clones hold about 7.9%. The entry originates in a study of T cells in Graves' hyperthyroidism and ophthalmopathy. Trimming pared 5 bases from V and 8 bases from J, leaving 12 bases between. This CDR3 comprises 12 residues. Study-level points and caveats: Stable hyperthyroidism and ophthalmopathy were separated using 13 V-J signatures.

Specimen: peripheral blood or thyroid tissue (not recorded which). The rearrangement uses TRBV12-3 or TRBV12-4 and TRBJ1-2, with D possibly TRBD1 on 5 matching bases. The origin of this receptor is a woman between 18 and 29 years old with Graves' hyperthyroidism. The CDR3 nucleotides read TGTGCCAGCAGTGCCTCAGGGTGGGGCTACACCTTC. Protein sequence: CASSASGWGYTF.